This TCR beta chain came from a study of T-cell reconstitution after alpha-beta-depleted transplantation in children. This clonotype has a count of ten or more. Per germline, CDR1 SGHTA and CDR2 FQGNSA. Trimming took 2 bases from V and 0 from J, leaving 7 bases between them. The CDR3 has 14 amino acids. Unique molecular identifiers were used to barcode this TCRbeta library. TCRdb re-called the PCR reads with MiXCR, one entry per CDR3 protein. The sample contains 70,000 to 100,000 distinct CDR3 sequences, 10% to 15% of which appear only once. V and J are TRBV7-2 and TRBJ1-2; D unclear. The origin of this receptor is a human donor who donated a stem cell graft to a child with inherited bone marrow failure. The specimen comprised PBMCs from the stem cell graft donor, sampled from the stem cell graft. The CDR3 sequence is CASSLSSPNYGYTF. The CDR3 DNA follows: TGTGCCAGCAGCTTAAGCAGCCCTAACTATGGCTACACCTTC.